This passage covers 18 T cell receptor beta chains from one sample sequenced in a study of shared clonotypes between healthy human individuals. Profiling relied on immunoSEQ multiplex PCR, and the TCRdb table lists in-frame clones only, not all of them. The table lists 2 million to 2.5 million clones, more than 85% of them singletons. The sample comprised naive CD4+ T cells from PBMCs. Subset noted: CD45RA+ positively selected. Receptors originate from a man younger than 30 in good health. Some clones in this sample may be carry-over from other donors' samples.

This chain joins TRBV13 and TRBJ2-1, with D unresolved. The V end was cut by 5 bases, the J end by 7 bases, with 18 bases between. Germline V gene data show CDR1 as PRHDT and CDR2 as FYEKMQ (reference sequence). The CDR3 length is 15 residues. The CDR3 here is CASSQGPDRPNEQFF. The CDR3 region has the DNA TGTGCCAGCAGCCAAGGGCCAGATAGGCCGAATGAGCAGTTCTTC.

V gene TRBV27 combines with J gene TRBJ2-2; the match to TRBD1 covers 7 bases. The CDR3 is made up of 17 amino acids. J gave up 5 bases and V 7 bases, and 16 bases lay outside the gene matches. CDR1 MNHEY and CDR2 SMNVEV come from the germline V gene (reference sequence). CDR3 in DNA: TGTGCCAGCACCCAGAGGGGGCACCCAGAAGGAACCGGGGAGCTGTTTTTT. Translation: CASTQRGHPEGTGELFF.

The chain's CDR3 is CASSTTGGGTDTQYF. The CDR3 region has the DNA TGTGCCAGCAGCACGACAGGGGGTGGAACAGATACGCAGTATTTT. The gene calls are TRBV25-1 and TRBJ2-3; 9 nucleotides line up with TRBD1. The germline V gene has CDR1 MGHDK and CDR2 SYGVNS. The V and J ends lost 6 bases and 3 bases, in that order; junction bases with no gene match: 7. This CDR3 spans 15 amino acids.

This chain connects TRBV5-4 to TRBJ2-4; D is unresolved. This CDR3 has 11 residues. V lost 4 bases and J lost 8, with 7 bases in between. Germline-derived CDR1 and CDR2 are SGHNT and YYREEE (reference sequence). This chain's CDR3 is CASSQSDIQYF. DNA of the CDR3: TGTGCCAGCAGCCAATCAGACATTCAGTACTTC.

This chain links TRBV5-1 with TRBJ2-7; D is tentatively TRBD1 or TRBD2 (5 bases each). The CDR3 has 14 amino acids. V was pared by 3 bases and J by 3 bases, with 13 bases between. Germline V gene data show CDR1 as SGHRS and CDR2 as YFSETQ. This CDR3 is CASSSPGTDYEQYF. The CDR3, as DNA: TGCGCCAGCAGCTCCCCCGGGACGGACTACGAGCAGTACTTC.

V is TRBV4-1 and J is TRBJ1-4; perhaps TRBD1 as D (6 bases). Per the germline V gene, CDR1 is MGHRA and CDR2 is YSYEKL. Trimming pared 1 base from V and 0 bases from J, leaving 15 bases between. This CDR3 is built from 18 residues. CDR3 loop: CASSQVNRVLATNEKLFF. The CDR3 region has the DNA TGCGCCAGCAGCCAAGTCAACAGGGTATTAGCAACTAATGAAAAACTGTTTTTT.

This chain uses TRBV2 with TRBJ2-3, with 9 positions matching TRBD2. The V gene's germline CDR1 is SNHLY and CDR2 FYNNEI. Unmatched junction bases numbered 8, after V lost 9 bases and J lost 1 base. The length of the CDR3 is 15 residues. The CDR3 protein is CASIVERGGTDTQYF. For the CDR3, the DNA is TGTGCCAGTATTGTGGAGCGGGGGGGCACAGATACGCAGTATTTT.

This clone was seen once. The V gene is TRBV28, the J gene TRBJ2-2; D is perhaps TRBD2 (6 bases). V lost 6 bases, J lost 3 bases, and 20 bases lay in between. Germline loops: CDR1 MDHEN, CDR2 SYDVKM. The CDR3 has 17 residues. The CDR3 nucleotides are TGTGCCAGCAGCCTCGGGATACGCGGGGACGACACCGGGGAGCTGTTTTTT. It is translated as CASSLGIRGDDTGELFF.

This chain joins TRBV11-2 and TRBJ1-3; D remains ambiguous. Looked up from germline, CDR1 is SGHAT and CDR2 is FQNNGV. The CDR3 extends over 16 amino acids. Trimming took off 4 bases at V and 0 bases at J, with 13 bases between the two ends. Written as DNA, the CDR3 is TGTGCCAGCAGCTCTGTTAGAGGGATCTCTGGAAACACCATATATTTT. Its translation is CASSSVRGISGNTIYF.

V gene TRBV5-6 combines with J gene TRBJ1-5, with a tentative D call TRBD1 (5 bases). CDR1 and CDR2 from the germline V gene are SGHDT and YYEEEE. Trimming left V 0 bases short and J 1 base short, with 11 bases between. This CDR3 is built from 16 residues. The CDR3 DNA reads TGTGCCAGCAGCTTGGGAGGGGTCGGGAGCAATCAGCCCCAGCATTTT. Translation gives CASSLGGVGSNQPQHF. The complete variable domain, with remaining parts taken from reference TRBV5-6 and TRBJ1-5, reads DAGVTQSPTHLIKTRGQQVTLRCSPKSGHDTVSWYQQALGQGPQFIFQYYEEEERQRGNFPDRFSGHQFPNYSSELNVNALLLGDSALYLCASSLGGVGSNQPQHFGDGTRLSIL.

The rearrangement uses TRBV7-2 and TRBJ2-1; possibly TRBD2 for D (6 bases). The CDR3 contains 13 residues. The germline CDR1 and CDR2 sequences are SGHTA and FQGNSA. V dropped 5 bases and J dropped 15 bases, with 20 bases sitting between them. CDR3 loop: CASSGRLGSGLFF. CDR3 sequence (DNA): TGTGCCAGCAGCGGCCGACTAGGATCCGGACTGTTCTTC.

V gene TRBV16 combines with J gene TRBJ1-5; D possibly corresponds to TRBD1 (6 bases). V lost 0 bases and J lost 7, with 13 bases in between. Germline-derived CDR1 and CDR2 are KGHSY and FQNENV. This CDR3 comprises 15 residues. The CDR3 loop is CASSQSGAGVQPQHF. For the CDR3, the DNA is TGTGCCAGCAGCCAATCGGGTGCAGGGGTCCAGCCCCAGCATTTT.

The rearrangement joins TRBV4-1 to TRBJ1-2; 8 positions agree with TRBD1. Germline trimming cut 2 bases from V and 5 bases from J; bases unmatched to any gene: 13. Germline values: CDR1 MGHRA, CDR2 YSYEKL. The CDR3 contains 17 residues. This CDR3 is CASSQWGRTGMGYGYTF. The DNA of the CDR3 is TGCGCCAGCAGCCAATGGGGTCGGACAGGGATGGGGTATGGCTACACCTTC.

This sequence joins TRBV27 and TRBJ2-1; D possibly corresponds to TRBD1 (5 bases). CDR1 MNHEY and CDR2 SMNVEV come from the germline V gene (reference sequence). This CDR3 region has 13 residues. Trimming cost V 6 bases and J 7 bases, with 13 bases left between them. CDR3 region: CASSRVLGNEQFF. The DNA of the CDR3 is TGTGCCAGCAGCAGGGTCCTGGGGAATGAGCAGTTCTTC.

The genes are TRBV27 and TRBJ1-5; no clear D gene. The V end lost 6 bases, the J end lost 7 bases, and 13 bases lay between the germline ends. Germline V lookup: CDR1 MNHEY, CDR2 SMNVEV (reference sequence). The CDR3 has 13 amino acids. For the CDR3, the DNA is TGTGCCAGCAGCCCCAAGCGGGGACAGCCCCAGCATTTT. This sequence encodes CASSPKRGQPQHF.

The rearrangement links TRBV5-1 to TRBJ2-7; no clear D. V dropped 4 bases and J dropped 2 bases, with 13 bases sitting between them. Germline V gene sequence: CDR1 SGHRS, CDR2 YFSETQ. The CDR3 loop spans 14 amino acids. In nucleotides, the CDR3 is TGCGCCAGCAGCCCGTTAGACTTGGCCTACGAGCAGTACTTC. Protein sequence: CASSPLDLAYEQYF.

The chain carries TRBV5-1 and TRBJ1-2; D gene uncertain. The CDR3 sequence is 14 residues long. Germline CDR1 and CDR2: SGHRS and YFSETQ. V lost 3 bases to trimming and J lost 4 bases, with 13 bases between them. The CDR3 loop reads CASSSLGGSYGYTF. The CDR3 nucleotides read TGCGCCAGCAGCTCGTTAGGTGGGTCCTATGGCTACACCTTC.

The chain is built from TRBV14 and TRBJ2-1, with D possibly matching TRBD2 (5 bases). This CDR3 spans 17 amino acids. Germline CDR1 and CDR2: SGHDN and FVKESK. V shed 4 bases and J shed 4 bases, with 20 bases lying between them. CDR3 region: CASSPKTGRAAYNEQFF. CDR3 nucleotides: TGTGCCAGCAGCCCAAAGACTGGGCGGGCCGCTTACAATGAGCAGTTCTTC.